The clone carrying this T cell receptor (beta chain) was seen only once. This record comes from a study of blood T cell repertoires in COVID-19. Study details: The study drew acute and convalescent COVID-19 samples from the United States, Italy and Spain. The cDNA or gDNA used as material had been derived from T cells, B-cell-depleted T cells, or PBMCs.

This CDR3 contains 16 residues. V lost 0 bases and J lost 8; bases outside the gene matches: 5. Germline assignment: CDR1 SGHRS and CDR2 YFSETQ. In the original workflow: Reference gene primer amplification in the assay estimated nucleated cell counts. Produced via immunoSEQ multiplex PCR; TCRdb's table is partial and in-frame only. V, J and clone size were drawn from that table, and D and trimming were deduced from the DNA. The sample holds fewer than 200,000 clones, more than 80% seen once. The chain couples TRBV5-1 to TRBJ2-1; 13 nucleotides line up with TRBD2. The specimen sequenced was peripheral blood. The sequence was obtained from a human donor in a cohort sampled during active COVID-19. The CDR3, as DNA: TGCGCCAGCAGCTTGGTTACTAGCGGGGGGGCGTATGAGCAGTTCTTC. Translation: CASSLVTSGGAYEQFF.